This T cell receptor beta chain was obtained from a study of blood T cell repertoires in COVID-19. On the study more broadly: COVID-19 samples from acute and convalescent phases originated in the United States, Italy and Spain.

Produced via immunoSEQ multiplex PCR; TCRdb's table is partial and in-frame only. Among roughly 280,000 clones, around nine tenths were seen once, and the ten largest hold 1.9%. This clone occurred a few times. The CDR3 spans 15 residues. Trimming shortened V by 8 bases and J by 0 bases, and 14 bases separated the two germline ends. The germline V gene has CDR1 SGHTA and CDR2 FQGNSA. This clonotype was obtained from a woman aged 60 to 75 who had recovered from COVID-19. The chain links TRBV7-2 to TRBJ1-5; D might be TRBD1 (6 bases). The sequenced sample was PBMCs or T cells enriched from blood (not recorded which). The DNA for the CDR3 is TGTGCCAGCGCGGGGGAGGGACATAGCAATCAGCCCCAGCATTTT. Encoded protein: CASAGEGHSNQPQHF.